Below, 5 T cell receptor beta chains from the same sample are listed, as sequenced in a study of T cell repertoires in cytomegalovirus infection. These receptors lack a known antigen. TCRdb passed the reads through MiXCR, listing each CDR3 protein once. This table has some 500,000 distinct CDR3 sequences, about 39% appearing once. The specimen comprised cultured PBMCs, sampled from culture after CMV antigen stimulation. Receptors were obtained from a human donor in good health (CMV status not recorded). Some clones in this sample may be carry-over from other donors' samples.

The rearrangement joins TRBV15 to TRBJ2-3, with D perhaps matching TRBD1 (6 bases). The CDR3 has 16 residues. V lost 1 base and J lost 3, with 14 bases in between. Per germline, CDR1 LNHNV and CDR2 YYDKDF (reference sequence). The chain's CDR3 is CATSRGGGGGTDTQYF. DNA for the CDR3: TGTGCCACCAGCAGAGGTGGGGGCGGCGGTACAGATACGCAGTATTTT.

The CDR3, as DNA: TGTGCCAGCAGCTCCCGACAGGGCTTGGGCTCTGGGGCCAACGTCCTGACTTTC. This encodes CASSSRQGLGSGANVLTF. This sequence joins TRBV7-3 and TRBJ2-6, with 7 bases matching TRBD1. The CDR3 sequence is 18 residues long. Looked up from germline, CDR1 is SGHTA and CDR2 is FQGTGA. V was pared by 4 bases and J by 0 bases, with 9 bases of the junction left unmatched.

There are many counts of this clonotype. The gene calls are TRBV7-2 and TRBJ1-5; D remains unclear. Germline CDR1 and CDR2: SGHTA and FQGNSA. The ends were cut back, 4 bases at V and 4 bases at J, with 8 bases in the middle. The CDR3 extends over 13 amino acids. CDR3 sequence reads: CASSWALNQPQHF. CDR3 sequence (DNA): TGTGCCAGCAGCTGGGCCCTTAATCAGCCCCAGCATTTT.

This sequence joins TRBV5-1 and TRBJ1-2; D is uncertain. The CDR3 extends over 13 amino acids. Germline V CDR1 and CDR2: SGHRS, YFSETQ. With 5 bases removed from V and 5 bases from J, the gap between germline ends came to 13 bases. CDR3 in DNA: TGCGCCAGCAGTAGAGATCTGGAGTATGGCTACACCTTC. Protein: CASSRDLEYGYTF.

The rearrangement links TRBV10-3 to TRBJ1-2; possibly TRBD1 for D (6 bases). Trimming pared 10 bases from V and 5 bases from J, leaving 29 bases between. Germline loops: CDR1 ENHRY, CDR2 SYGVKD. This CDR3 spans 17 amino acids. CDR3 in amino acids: CATSKGVLDSLRYGYTF. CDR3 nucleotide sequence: TGTGCCACCTCAAAGGGCGTCCTGGACAGCTTAAGATATGGCTACACCTTC.